These T cell receptor beta chains were read from a single sample in a study of T-cell memory formation after mild COVID-19. TCRdb recomputed calls from the 5' RACE reads with MiXCR, one row per CDR3 protein. The sample records about 150,000 distinct CDR3 sequences, more than 12% being singletons. Sample: PBMCs or a T cell subset sorted from them (not recorded which). The receptors derive from an adult woman who had mild COVID-19 (a few samples of this study predate the infection). Cell type and time point are not known. CDR3s include the opening cysteine and the closing phenylalanine or tryptophan. The D gene is left open where the match is weak. Clone size is shown for a subset of rows, as once, few, many or a class of expanded clone.

TRBV12-3/TRBV12-4,NA,TRBJ1-2,NA,TGTGCCAGCAGTTTAGGCCTCTCCGGGCTAGCTAGGGGCTACACCTTC,CASSLGLSGLARGYTF
TRBV5-6,TRBD1,TRBJ2-1,few,TGTGCCAGCAGCTTGTCGAGACAGGGGTACAATGAGCAGTTCTTC,CASSLSRQGYNEQFF
TRBV7-2,NA,TRBJ1-4,NA,TGTGCCTGCTCGGGGGGCCCTACTAATGAAAAACTGTTTTTT,CACSGGPTNEKLFF
TRBV24-1,NA,TRBJ2-1,NA,TGTGCCACGGGAGGCCCTCTCAATGAGCAGTTCTTC,CATGGPLNEQFF
TRBV11-2,NA,TRBJ1-1,few,TGTGCCAGCAGCTTAGATCCCACTGAAGCTTTCTTT,CASSLDPTEAFF
TRBV12-3/TRBV12-4,NA,TRBJ2-7,NA,TGTGCCAGCAGTTTCGCGCAGGGTGGCGAGCAGTACTTC,CASSFAQGGEQYF
TRBV2,NA,TRBJ2-2,many,TGTGCCAGCAGTGTAAAACACCTTTCGAACACCGGGGAGCTGTTTTTT,CASSVKHLSNTGELFF
TRBV5-1,TRBD1,TRBJ2-2,many,TGCGCCAGCAGCCCCGGGACAGGAGGGAACACCGGGGAGCTGTTTTTT,CASSPGTGGNTGELFF
TRBV20-1,NA,TRBJ1-6,NA,TGCAGTGCTAGAGAGGAAGGCATCCGTCTCAATTCACCCCTCCACTTT,CSAREEGIRLNSPLHF
TRBV7-9,TRBD1,TRBJ2-7,many,TGTGCCAGCAGCCTGGGGACAGACTCCTACGAGCAGTACTTC,CASSLGTDSYEQYF
TRBV7-9,NA,TRBJ2-5,NA,TGTGCCAGCAGCTTAGGACCTGCGCAGCAAGAGACCCAGTACTTC,CASSLGPAQQETQYF
TRBV28,NA,TRBJ1-1,few,TGTGCCAGCCATACTACGGGGGGGCTCGGGAGCACTGAAGCTTTCTTT,CASHTTGGLGSTEAFF
TRBV6-2/TRBV6-3,NA,TRBJ2-1,many,TGTGCCAGCAGTTACCAAAACAATGAGCAGTTCTTC,CASSYQNNEQFF
TRBV30,NA,TRBJ2-1,NA,TGTGCCGCAACAATTGCGGCGAAAGGGGGCTCCTACAATGAGCAGTTCTTC,CAATIAAKGGSYNEQFF
TRBV9,TRBD1,TRBJ2-7,NA,TGTGCCAGCAGCGTAGGGGACAGTGTAAAGCAGTACTTC,CASSVGDSVKQYF
TRBV11-2,NA,TRBJ2-1,few,TGTGCCAGCAGCTGGACGGGACTCCACAATGAGCAGTTCTTC,CASSWTGLHNEQFF
TRBV18,TRBD2,TRBJ2-1,many,TGTGCCAGCTCACCACCCGGGGTAGCGGGGGTCAATGAGCAGTTCTTC,CASSPPGVAGVNEQFF
TRBV7-3,NA,TRBJ2-3,few,TGTGCCAGCAGCTTAACTGGGTCTAGCACAGATACGCAGTATTTT,CASSLTGSSTDTQYF
TRBV19,NA,TRBJ2-1,few,TGTGCCAGTAGCATAGACAACTACAATGAGCAGTTCTTC,CASSIDNYNEQFF
TRBV4-2,NA,TRBJ2-3,NA,TGTGCCAGCAGCCACCTTGACAGCCCAGATACGCAGTATTTT,CASSHLDSPDTQYF
TRBV6-5,TRBD1,TRBJ1-1,NA,TGTGCCAGCAGTTACTCCGACAGGGGTGGGACTGAAGCTTTCTTT,CASSYSDRGGTEAFF
TRBV11-2,NA,TRBJ2-3,NA,TGTGCCAGCAGCTTAGTCCCACCGGGGGAGGGGGCCACAGATACGCAGTATTTT,CASSLVPPGEGATDTQYF
TRBV6-5,NA,TRBJ2-3,NA,TGTGCCAGCAGTTACGAACAGGGGGGGATTTCTAGCACAGATACGCAGTATTTT,CASSYEQGGISSTDTQYF
TRBV6-5,TRBD1,TRBJ1-6,few,TGTGCCAGCAGCTTAGTGGGACAGACCAAACGGCAAAATTCACCCCTCCACTTT,CASSLVGQTKRQNSPLHF
TRBV7-8,NA,TRBJ2-7,few,TGTGCCAGCGGAAATTACGAGCAGTACTTC,CASGNYEQYF
TRBV6-5,NA,TRBJ1-5,few,TGTGCCAGCAGTTACTCGGGTGGGAGCAATCAGCCCCAGCATTTT,CASSYSGGSNQPQHF
TRBV15,TRBD2,TRBJ2-7,few,TGTGCCACCAGCTGGGGACTAGCGCGGGAGCAGTACTTC,CATSWGLAREQYF
TRBV6-5,TRBD1,TRBJ1-1,few,TGTGCCAGCAGACAGGGGGCCACTGAAGCTTTCTTT,CASRQGATEAFF
TRBV20-1,TRBD1,TRBJ1-1,few,TGCAGTGCTAGAGTTACAGGGGTTTTAAACACTGAAGCTTTCTTT,CSARVTGVLNTEAFF
TRBV27,NA,TRBJ2-1,NA,TGTGCCACCCAGAGGGAGGCAGGGGGATACAATGAGCAGTTCTTC,CATQREAGGYNEQFF
TRBV4-1,NA,TRBJ1-6,few,TGCGCCAGCAGCCAAACCCTGGGACGGTCGGATTCACCCCTCCACTTT,CASSQTLGRSDSPLHF
TRBV10-3,NA,TRBJ2-5,few,TGTGCCATCAGTGAGGGACCCGGACGGACGGGAGAGACCCAGTACTTC,CAISEGPGRTGETQYF
TRBV4-1,TRBD2,TRBJ2-7,NA,TGCGCCAGCAGCTCCGGGACTAGGGTCTACGAGCAGTACTTC,CASSSGTRVYEQYF
TRBV18,NA,TRBJ2-1,NA,TGTGCCAGCTCATCAGGGGTTGAGCAGTTCTTC,CASSSGVEQFF
TRBV29-1,NA,TRBJ2-1,few,TGCAGCGTTGAGGTGGGGCCCTCATCGCAGTTCTTC,CSVEVGPSSQFF
TRBV7-9,NA,TRBJ1-1,NA,TGTGCCAGCAGCCTCGAGACGAACACTGAAGCTTTCTTT,CASSLETNTEAFF
TRBV12-3/TRBV12-4,NA,TRBJ2-5,many,TGTGCCAGCAGTTCACGGGAGTGGGAGACCCAGTACTTC,CASSSREWETQYF
TRBV11-2,NA,TRBJ2-7,NA,TGTGCCAGCAGCTCCCTAAACCCCTACGAGCAGTACTTC,CASSSLNPYEQYF
TRBV9,TRBD2,TRBJ2-2,few,TGTGCCAGCAGCGCATTAGCGGGGACCGGGGAGCTGTTTTTT,CASSALAGTGELFF
TRBV2,NA,TRBJ2-1,NA,TGTGCCAGCAGTGCCATCCATGAGGCTAATGAGCAGTTCTTC,CASSAIHEANEQFF
TRBV7-3,NA,TRBJ1-1,NA,TGTGCCAGCAGTATGGGCCTTGAAGCTTTCTTT,CASSMGLEAFF
TRBV7-3,NA,TRBJ2-6,NA,TGTGCCAGCAGCACGGGGGTCTCTGGGGCCAACGTCCTGACTTTC,CASSTGVSGANVLTF
TRBV9,TRBD2,TRBJ2-2,NA,TGTGCCAGCAGCGTAGGTACGGGAGGCCTCGCGAACACCGGGGAGCTGTTTTTT,CASSVGTGGLANTGELFF
TRBV19,TRBD1,TRBJ2-7,once,TGTGCCACCCAGAGCACACAGGGGTACGAGCAGTACTTC,CATQSTQGYEQYF
TRBV25-1,NA,TRBJ2-3,many,TGTGCCAGCAGTGAATGGGCGGGATTTAGCACAGATACGCAGTATTTT,CASSEWAGFSTDTQYF
TRBV9,TRBD2,TRBJ2-3,NA,TGTGCCAGCAGCGCAAGCGGGAGTCCCACAGATACGCAGTATTTT,CASSASGSPTDTQYF
TRBV29-1,TRBD1,TRBJ2-4,few,TGCAGCGTACAGGGGGCGACCAAAAACATTCAGTACTTC,CSVQGATKNIQYF
TRBV25-1,NA,TRBJ2-2,many,TGTGCCAGCAGTAATTTAACAGGGAAAAGGGAAGACGGGGAGCTGTTTTTT,CASSNLTGKREDGELFF
TRBV4-1,TRBD2,TRBJ2-5,many,TGCGCCAGCAGCTCGACGCGGACTAGCGGGGGGGCCGAGACCCAGTACTTC,CASSSTRTSGGAETQYF